A selection of T cell receptor beta chains follows, all from one sample in a study of T cell changes during pregnancy in multiple sclerosis. Measured with immunoSEQ multiplex PCR; TCRdb has only the in-frame clones, and not every one. The sample records about 44,000 clones, roughly nine tenths being singletons. This specimen was CD4+ T cells from peripheral blood mononuclear cells, taken after pregnancy. These receptors came from a female donor with multiple sclerosis, enrolled in a pregnancy study. Each CDR3 is given with its conserved first and last residue. Fields, in order: V gene, J gene, D gene, CDR3 DNA, CDR3 protein. D genes are given only for firm matches.

TRBV2,TRBJ2-1,-,TGTGCCAGCAGTGGGAGGAATGAGCAGTTCTTC,CASSGRNEQFF
TRBV6-4,TRBJ2-1,-,TGTGCCAGCAGTGACTTGAGAGGCTCTGCGGCACCCTACAATGAGCAGTTCTTC,CASSDLRGSAAPYNEQFF
TRBV4-1,TRBJ2-7,-,TGCGCCAGCAGCCAAGAGGGGCAGAGGTCCTACGAGCAGTACTTC,CASSQEGQRSYEQYF
TRBV5-6,TRBJ1-5,-,TGTGCCAGCAGCTGGGGGAGGGACCAGCCCCAGCATTTT,CASSWGRDQPQHF
TRBV9,TRBJ1-2,TRBD1,TGTGCCAGCAGCGTAGGGGACAGATCTAACTATGGCTACACCTTC,CASSVGDRSNYGYTF
TRBV18,TRBJ2-1,TRBD2,TGTGCCAGCTCACCACCAGGCCCGGCGGGAGATGAGCAGTTCTTC,CASSPPGPAGDEQFF
TRBV2,TRBJ1-2,TRBD1,TGTGCCAGCAGCGGGACAGGCATCTATGGCTACACCTTC,CASSGTGIYGYTF
TRBV28,TRBJ1-3,TRBD1,TGTGCCAGCAGTTCAGGTCCCGGGACAGGGAGACGAAACACCATATATTTT,CASSSGPGTGRRNTIYF
TRBV11-2,TRBJ2-7,TRBD2,TGTGCCAGCAGCCGGACTAGCGGGAGTTGGTACGAGCAGTACTTC,CASSRTSGSWYEQYF
TRBV6-5,TRBJ1-5,TRBD1,TGTGCCAGCAGTTGGGGGACAGGGTACAATCAGCCCCAGCATTTT,CASSWGTGYNQPQHF
TRBV7-9,TRBJ1-1,TRBD1,TGTGCCAGCAGAGACGACAGGGCTGAAGCTTTCTTT,CASRDDRAEAFF
TRBV7-9,TRBJ2-3,TRBD2,TGTGCCAGCAGCCGACCGGGACTAGCGGGACTGTATACGCAGTATTTT,CASSRPGLAGLYTQYF
TRBV10-1,TRBJ2-2,-,TGCGCCAGCAGTGAACTGGGATCCGGGGAGAACACCGGGGAGCTGTTTTTT,CASSELGSGENTGELFF
TRBV6-4,TRBJ1-1,-,TGTGCCAGCAGTGACACCCACGACGGAGACTTGGGTTTTGAAGCTTTCTTT,CASSDTHDGDLGFEAFF
TRBV2,TRBJ2-7,-,TGTGCCAGCAGTATTGACCGGAGCCTGTACTTC,CASSIDRSLYF
TRBV7-2,TRBJ1-5,TRBD1,TGTGCCAGCAGCTTTTACAGGGGGCCGGATCAGCCCCAGCATTTT,CASSFYRGPDQPQHF